The next 27 T cell receptor beta chains were all read from a single sample in a study of blood T cells in healthy people across ages. The authors ran a second PCR of 7 to 11 cycles using a sample-barcoded 5' primer and a J-beta primer mix. TCRdb passed the 5' RACE reads through MiXCR, listing each CDR3 protein once. The sample includes 750,000 to 950,000 distinct CDR3 sequences, 25% to 35% of them seen just once. These data also formed part of another study, on T cells of mothers and their children.

Sequenced material: blood. The receptors stem from a middle-aged woman in good health.

The chain carries TRBV4-1 and TRBJ2-7, with a possible D match to TRBD1 (6 bases). CDR1 and CDR2 from the germline V gene are MGHRA and YSYEKL. Trimming removed 5 bases at V and 3 bases at J, with 11 bases between. CDR3 length: 13 amino acids. The CDR3 nucleotides read TGCGCCAGCAGCTCCTTCAGGGGCTACGAGCAGTACTTC. It specifies CASSSFRGYEQYF.

This clonotype was counted ten times or more. V usage is TRBV6-1 and J usage is TRBJ2-3; the D call may be TRBD1 or TRBD2 (5 bases each). Germline assignment: CDR1 MNHNS and CDR2 SASEGT. This CDR3 region has 17 residues. V lost 6 bases and J lost 5, with 24 bases in between. CDR3 nucleotide sequence: TGTGCCAGCAGCCCGACCCTGGGACGGCTTGGGAAAGATACGCAGTATTTT. It is translated as CASSPTLGRLGKDTQYF.

As regards this clonotype: A much bigger clone sits one base away, suggesting this may be a read error. The chain recombines TRBV20-1 with TRBJ1-2; D is undetermined. Germline V lookup: CDR1 DFQATT, CDR2 SNEGSKA (reference sequence). The CDR3 length is 13 residues. The CDR3 DNA reads as TGCGGTGCTAGAGAGACGGCTAACTATGGCTACACCTTC. Its translation is CGARETANYGYTF.

J is TRBJ1-1 and V is TRBV27, with D possibly being TRBD1 (6 bases). Trimming pared 7 bases from V and 5 bases from J, leaving 20 bases between. The CDR3 contains 15 residues. CDR1 and CDR2 from the germline V gene are MNHEY and SMNVEV (reference sequence). Here the CDR3 reads CASKITGPGETEAFF. Here the CDR3 DNA reads TGTGCCAGCAAAATAACCGGGCCAGGGGAAACTGAAGCTTTCTTT.

This clonotype has a handful of counts. The chain is built from TRBV20-1 and TRBJ2-2, with 9 positions matching TRBD2. After removal of 3 bases from V and 5 bases from J, the junction contained 7 bases not matched to a gene. The CDR3 is 15 amino acids. The V gene's germline CDR1 is DFQATT and CDR2 SNEGSKA (reference sequence). Written as DNA, the CDR3 is TGCAGTGCTAGGCGGGGGACTAGCCTTACCGGGGAGCTGTTTTTT. Translating gives CSARRGTSLTGELFF.

This clonotype has at least ten counts. The rearrangement uses TRBV12-3 or TRBV12-4 and TRBJ2-7; no clear D. The germline V and J ends were trimmed by 1 base and 0 bases, with 7 bases remaining between them. The CDR3 length is 14 residues. CDR3 coding DNA: TGTGCCAGCAGTTTAGAGCTAGGCTCCTACGAGCAGTACTTC. It is translated as CASSLELGSYEQYF.

This rearrangement joins TRBV6-2 or TRBV6-3 to TRBJ1-2; 8 positions match TRBD1. Germline CDR1 reads MNHEY; CDR2 reads SVGEGT. Trimming took 2 bases from V and 4 from J; bases not matched to a gene: 12. This CDR3 is built from 17 residues. The CDR3 DNA follows: TGTGCCAGCAGTTACGCCGCAATCGGGACAGGTGGCTATGGCTACACCTTC. This gives the protein CASSYAAIGTGGYGYTF.

The rearrangement uses TRBV7-2 and TRBJ2-5, with D tentatively TRBD2 (5 bases). Germline V lookup: CDR1 SGHTA, CDR2 FQGNSA. The CDR3 runs 15 residues. V lost 5 bases and J 0 bases, leaving 13 bases between the germline ends. The CDR3 loop reads CASSKSPGYQETQYF. DNA of the CDR3: TGTGCCAGCAGCAAATCCCCGGGATACCAAGAGACCCAGTACTTC.

As concerns this clonotype: The junction differs from germline at one of its ends, possibly a read error. The chain employs TRBV7-2 and TRBJ2-7; 7 positions agree with TRBD2. The end of the DNA aligns better with TRBJ2-5, so the J call may be wrong. The germline V gene encodes CDR1 SGHTA and CDR2 FQGNSA. The CDR3 is 15 amino acids. CDR3 protein: CASSAGENGQGTQYF. The CDR3 nucleotides are TGTGCCAGCAGCGCGGGGGAGAACGGCCAAGGGACCCAGTACTTC.

This clonotype showed up just a few times. J is TRBJ1-5 and V is TRBV20-1; a possible D gene is TRBD1 (6 bases). The V end lost 3 bases, the J end lost 3 bases, and 18 bases lay between the germline ends. CDR1 and CDR2 (germline): DFQATT, SNEGSKA (reference sequence). CDR3 length: 16 amino acids. The CDR3 DNA reads TGCAGTGCTAGTCCACGACAGGCCCGCTACAATCAGCCCCAGCATTTT. It specifies CSASPRQARYNQPQHF.

There are a few counts of this clonotype. It may be a read error: a sequence one base away is much more abundant. This sequence joins TRBV29-1 and TRBJ2-1; a weak D match, TRBD1 (6 bases). The J call may be wrong; the DNA end is better matched by TRBJ2-7. Germline V lookup: CDR1 SQVTM, CDR2 ANQGSEA. CDR3 length equals 14 residues. The CDR3 sequence is CSVYQGTSYNEQYF. The CDR3 DNA follows: TGCAGCGTCTACCAGGGGACCTCCTACAATGAGCAGTACTTC.

CDR3 protein: CASLPGDRNYGYTF. The DNA for the CDR3 is TGTGCCAGTTTGCCCGGGGACAGAAACTATGGCTACACCTTC. V usage is TRBV19 and J usage is TRBJ1-2, with 7 bases lining up with TRBD1. V was pared by 8 bases and J by 2 bases, with 8 bases of the junction left unmatched. The CDR3 loop spans 14 amino acids. Per the germline V gene, CDR1 is LNHDA and CDR2 is SQIVND (reference sequence).

Details on this clonotype: This sequence may be a read error, since a much larger clone differs from it by one base. This chain uses TRBV28 with TRBJ2-7; D is undetermined. CDR3 length: 12 amino acids. Germline V gene data show CDR1 as MDHEN and CDR2 as SYDVKM. CDR3 DNA: TGTGCCAGCACCAAGAACTCCCACGAGCAGTACTTC. It codes for CASTKNSHEQYF.

About this clonotype itself: Being one base from a much bigger clone, this may be a read error. The chain joins TRBV9 to TRBJ2-1; 8 bases fit TRBD2. This CDR3 region has 17 residues. CDR1 and CDR2 from the germline V gene are SGDLS and YYNGEE. In DNA, the CDR3 is TGTGCCGGCAGCGTAGGGTCTAGCGGGTCCGCCTACAATGAGCAGTTCTTC. Protein sequence: CAGSVGSSGSAYNEQFF.

The chain joins TRBV6-5 to TRBJ2-7; tentative D call: TRBD2 (6 bases). Looked up from germline, CDR1 is MNHEY and CDR2 is SVGAGI. The CDR3 totals 13 residues. The germline V and J ends were trimmed by 2 bases and 7 bases, with 12 bases remaining between them. The CDR3 nucleotides read TGTGCCAGCAGTTACGAGAGGGCGGGGGAGCAGTACTTC. It encodes CASSYERAGEQYF.

This clonotype was counted only a few times. A clone one base away is much larger, so this may be a read error. The chain uses TRBV20-1 and TRBJ2-7; D is undetermined. The length of the CDR3 is 12 residues. Per germline, CDR1 DFQATT and CDR2 SNEGSKA (reference sequence). Trimming removed 5 bases from V and 5 bases from J, with 13 bases in between. This chain's CDR3 is CSAGYDGDEQYF. In DNA form, the CDR3 reads TGCAGTGCTGGTTACGATGGGGACGAGCAGTACTTC.

The V call is TRBV2, the J call TRBJ2-5; D unclear. V shed 4 bases and J shed 5 bases, with 20 bases lying between them. The length of the CDR3 is 16 residues. Germline CDR1 is SNHLY and CDR2 is FYNNEI. Written as DNA, the CDR3 is TGTGCCAGCAGTGGAAGGAGTGGGCACACCCAGGAGACCCAGTACTTC. Its protein product is CASSGRSGHTQETQYF.

The chain has TRBV3-1 and TRBJ1-5, with TRBD1 as a possible D gene (5 bases). V dropped 0 bases and J dropped 0 bases, with 12 bases sitting between them. Germline CDR1 reads LGHDT; CDR2 reads YNNKEL (reference sequence). This CDR3 contains 17 residues. CDR3 bases: TGTGCCAGCAGCCAAGACCTGGGACGGGATAGCAATCAGCCCCAGCATTTT. This codes for CASSQDLGRDSNQPQHF.

The sample holds a few counts of this clonotype. The chain couples TRBV20-1 to TRBJ2-5; 8 bases match TRBD2. J gave up 1 base and V 7 bases, and 14 bases lay outside the gene matches. CDR1 and CDR2 from the germline V gene are DFQATT and SNEGSKA (reference sequence). This CDR3 is built from 16 residues. CDR3 DNA sequence: TGCAGTGTTATATCGGGGGGGTCGAGCTTCCAAGAGACCCAGTACTTC. It yields the protein CSVISGGSSFQETQYF.

V is TRBV9 and J is TRBJ2-3; D assignment may be TRBD1 or TRBD2 (5 bases each). The V and J ends lost 0 bases and 12 bases respectively, with 17 bases between them. Germline V gives CDR1 SGDLS, CDR2 YYNGEE. This CDR3 spans 14 amino acids. The DNA for the CDR3 is TGTGCCAGCAGCGTAGGTGGGGGTAGAGGTACACAGTATTTT. This gives the protein CASSVGGGRGTQYF.

The DNA for the CDR3 is TGTGCCAGCAGCGTCCCGGGACAAATTTACGAGCAGTACTTC. Residues: CASSVPGQIYEQYF. The chain couples TRBV3-1 to TRBJ2-7, with a weak D call TRBD1 (6 bases). This CDR3 has 14 amino acids. CDR1 LGHDT and CDR2 YNNKEL come from the germline V gene (reference sequence). V was cut by 5 bases and J by 4 bases, with 15 bases left in between.

This chain's CDR3 is CSARLGGGGEQFF. The CDR3 DNA is TGCAGCGCTAGGCTGGGCGGGGGGGGTGAGCAGTTCTTC. This chain uses TRBV29-1 with TRBJ2-1, with TRBD2 identical over 9 bases. Germline CDR1 SQVTM, CDR2 ANQGSEA. This CDR3 is built from 13 residues. J was trimmed by 9 bases and V by 7 bases; bases with no gene match: 10.

This clonotype was counted between two and nine times. CDR3 region: CASSVYLDYGYTF. The CDR3 region has the DNA TGTGCCAGCAGCGTATATTTGGACTATGGCTACACCTTC. The chain combines TRBV7-8 with TRBJ1-2, with unresolved D. The V end was cut by 5 bases, the J end by 3 bases, with 10 bases between. The CDR3 extends over 13 amino acids. Looked up from germline, CDR1 is SGHVS and CDR2 is FQNEAQ.

In this sample, this clonotype turned up a few times. The rearrangement links TRBV5-1 to TRBJ2-1; possibly TRBD1 or TRBD2 for D (6 bases each). This CDR3 contains 16 residues. Trimming removed 0 bases at V and 7 bases at J, with 17 bases between. CDR1 is SGHRS and CDR2 is YFSETQ in the germline V gene. The CDR3 bases are TGCGCCAGCAGCTTGGTCTCCGAGACTAGGGGGAATGAGCAGTTCTTC. This codes for CASSLVSETRGNEQFF.

Comment on this clonotype: The junction and the germline gene differ at one end; a read error may be behind it. The chain recombines TRBV5-6 with TRBJ2-3; D gene unclear. CDR3 length: 15 residues. Per germline, CDR1 SGHDT and CDR2 YYEEEE. The CDR3 DNA reads as TGTGTCAGCAGCTTGGTACAGCTAGGCACAGATACGCAGTATTTT. It yields the protein CVSSLVQLGTDTQYF.

The chain carries TRBV7-2 and TRBJ2-7, with 11 nucleotides matching TRBD1. Per germline, CDR1 SGHTA and CDR2 FQGNSA. With V trimmed by 5 bases and J by 0 bases, 6 bases remained unmatched. This CDR3 has 16 amino acids. In nucleotides, the CDR3 is TGTGCCAGCAGCCGTGCCGGACAGGGGGCCTCCTACGAGCAGTACTTC. Its protein is CASSRAGQGASYEQYF.

Details on this clonotype: An end of the junction does not agree with germline; a read error may underlie this. The gene calls are TRBV9 and TRBJ2-6; perhaps D is TRBD1 or TRBD2 (5 bases each). This CDR3 spans 14 amino acids. Germline CDR1 and CDR2: SGDLS and YYNGEE. This CDR3 is CASSVIPGTNVRTF. CDR3 nucleotides: TGTGCCAGCAGCGTAATCCCTGGGACCAACGTCCGGACTTTC.